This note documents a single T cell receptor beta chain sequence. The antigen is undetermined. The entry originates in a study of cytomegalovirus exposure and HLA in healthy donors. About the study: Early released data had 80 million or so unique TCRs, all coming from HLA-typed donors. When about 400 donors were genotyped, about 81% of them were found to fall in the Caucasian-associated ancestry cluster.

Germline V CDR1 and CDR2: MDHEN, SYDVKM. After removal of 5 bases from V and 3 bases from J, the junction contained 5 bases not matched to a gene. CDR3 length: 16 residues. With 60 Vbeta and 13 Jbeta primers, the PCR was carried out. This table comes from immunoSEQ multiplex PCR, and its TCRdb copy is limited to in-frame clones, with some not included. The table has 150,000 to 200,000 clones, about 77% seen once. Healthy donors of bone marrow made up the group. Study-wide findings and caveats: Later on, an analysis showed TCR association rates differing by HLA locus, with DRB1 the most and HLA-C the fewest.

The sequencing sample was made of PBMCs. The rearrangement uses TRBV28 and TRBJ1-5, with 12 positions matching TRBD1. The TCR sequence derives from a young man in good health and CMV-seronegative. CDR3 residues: CASSPGQGAPNQPQHF. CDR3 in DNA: TGTGCCAGCAGTCCGGGACAGGGGGCCCCCAATCAGCCCCAGCATTTT.